There are a few counts of the clone carrying this T cell receptor (beta chain). The sample comes from a study of blood T cell repertoires in COVID-19. As for the study in general: PBMCs, B-cell-depleted T cells, or T cells provided the cDNA or gDNA that made up the material.

The CDR3 has 17 residues. Trimming took off 3 bases at V and 0 bases at J, with 15 bases between the two ends. CDR1 is SGHVS, CDR2 FNYEAQ, per germline. Original processing notes: How many nucleated cells were present was estimated from reference gene primer amplification. The method was immunoSEQ multiplex PCR; TCRdb's version includes in-frame clones alone and lacks a portion of them. From that table come the V and J calls and clone size; the DNA was used to work out D and trimming. The table lists over 85,000 clones, approximately 68% of them singletons, with under 10% in the top ten. Sequenced: peripheral blood. The TCR comes from a woman aged 55 to 70 with acute or convalescent COVID-19. This chain links TRBV7-6 with TRBJ1-3, with D unclear. CDR3 sequence reads: CASSFRSDPSSGNTIYF. DNA of the CDR3: TGTGCCAGCAGCTTTCGTAGCGACCCAAGCTCTGGAAACACCATATATTTT.